The next 18 T cell receptor beta chains were all read from a single sample in a study of T cells after yellow fever vaccination. MiXCR, run by TCRdb on the 5' RACE reads, gives a single entry per CDR3 protein. Of 300,000 or so distinct CDR3 sequences listed, 6.8% are singletons. The input for sequencing was PBMCs, taken more than 35 days after the first yellow fever vaccination. The receptors were gathered from a man aged 18 to 35 who received the YFV17D yellow fever vaccine.

The chain carries TRBV7-3 and TRBJ2-1; 13 nucleotides line up with TRBD2. V lost 1 base to trimming and J lost 7 bases; unmatched junction nucleotides: 7. Germline lookup yields CDR1 SGHTA and CDR2 FQGTGA. The CDR3 loop spans 17 amino acids. CDR3 in amino acids: CASSLNRGLAGVNEQFF. DNA of the CDR3: TGTGCCAGCAGCTTAAACCGCGGACTAGCGGGGGTGAATGAGCAGTTCTTC.

The genes are TRBV5-1 and TRBJ2-5; possible D gene TRBD1, 6 bases. With 1 base removed from V and 1 base from J, the gap between germline ends came to 11 bases. This CDR3 contains 15 residues. Per the germline V gene, CDR1 is SGHRS and CDR2 is YFSETQ. The CDR3 protein is CASSLQGTFQETQYF. CDR3 nucleotide sequence: TGCGCCAGCAGCTTGCAGGGGACGTTCCAAGAGACCCAGTACTTC.

The table lists this clonotype with a few counts. The genes are TRBV5-5 and TRBJ2-7; D assignment may be TRBD1 or TRBD2 (5 bases each). Germline values: CDR1 SGHKS, CDR2 YYEKEE (reference sequence). This CDR3 is 14 amino acids long. Between the trimmed V and J ends, which lost 2 bases and 3 bases, there was a span of 12 bases. CDR3 DNA sequence: TGTGCCAGCAGCTTTGGACTGGGGGTCTACGAGCAGTACGTC. Protein: CASSFGLGVYEQYV.

This clonotype was seen only a few times. The V and J genes are TRBV4-2 and TRBJ2-3, with 7 bases matching TRBD2. Germline lookup yields CDR1 LGHNA and CDR2 YNFKEQ. The CDR3 is 17 amino acids. The J segment lost 6 bases and the V segment lost 1 base, leaving 13 bases of the junction unmatched. The CDR3 loop reads CASSQAGEGPPLDTQYF. Here the CDR3 DNA reads TGTGCCAGCAGCCAAGCCGGGGAGGGTCCCCCGCTTGATACGCAGTATTTT.

At least ten counts were recorded for this clonotype. CDR3: CASSMQGRTGELFF. Written as DNA, the CDR3 is TGTGCCAGTAGTATGCAGGGCAGAACCGGGGAGCTGTTTTTT. The chain is built from TRBV19 and TRBJ2-2, with a possible D match to TRBD1 (5 bases). Germline loops: CDR1 LNHDA, CDR2 SQIVND (reference sequence). The V end lost 3 bases, the J end lost 5 bases, and 10 bases lay between the germline ends. The CDR3 is 14 residues long.

This clonotype came up a few times. The chain combines TRBV5-1 with TRBJ2-1; the D gene is possibly TRBD2 (6 bases). V was shortened by 4 bases and J by 8 bases, with 16 bases between the two germline ends. CDR3 length equals 14 residues. Germline loops: CDR1 SGHRS, CDR2 YFSETQ. The CDR3 loop reads CASSVGVGGDEQFF. In nucleotides, the CDR3 is TGCGCCAGCAGCGTAGGGGTGGGAGGAGATGAGCAGTTCTTC.

This clonotype was detected only a few times. The chain carries TRBV29-1 and TRBJ2-3, with 8 bases matching TRBD2. The CDR3 runs to 14 residues. Germline lookup yields CDR1 SQVTM and CDR2 ANQGSEA. V lost 1 base to trimming and J lost 5 bases; unmatched junction nucleotides: 5. The CDR3 here is CSVEVGGGLDTQYF. The CDR3 nucleotides are TGCAGCGTTGAAGTGGGCGGGGGGCTAGATACGCAGTATTTT.

This clonotype has only a few counts. This sequence joins TRBV20-1 and TRBJ2-7, with 8 bases that match TRBD2. The junction had 7 bases not matched to a gene; V was cut back by 6 bases and J by 0 bases. The germline V gene has CDR1 DFQATT and CDR2 SNEGSKA (reference sequence). The CDR3 consists of 14 residues. The CDR3, as DNA: TGCAGTGCCAGACGGGGGGGGGCCTCCTACGAGCAGTACTTC. This gives the protein CSARRGGASYEQYF.

The rearrangement links TRBV27 to TRBJ2-3; D perhaps matches TRBD2 (6 bases). V was pared by 6 bases and J by 3 bases, with 13 bases between. In germline, CDR1 is MNHEY, CDR2 SMNVEV (reference sequence). This CDR3 contains 14 residues. In DNA, the CDR3 is TGTGCCAGCAGGAAATGGGGGGTAACAGATACGCAGTATTTT. Its translation is CASRKWGVTDTQYF.

This clonotype was counted a few times. This sequence joins TRBV5-6 and TRBJ2-2; possible D gene TRBD1, 6 bases. The length of the CDR3 is 12 residues. Trimming pared 6 bases from V and 6 bases from J, leaving 9 bases between. The germline V gene encodes CDR1 SGHDT and CDR2 YYEEEE. DNA of the CDR3: TGTGCCAGCACGCGGACAGCCGGGGAGCTGTTTTTT. It yields the protein CASTRTAGELFF.

V gene TRBV7-9 combines with J gene TRBJ1-1; D might be TRBD1 (5 bases). V lost 5 bases, J lost 3 bases, and 16 bases lay in between. This CDR3 region has 15 residues. Per the germline V gene, CDR1 is SEHNR and CDR2 is FQNEAQ (reference sequence). This CDR3 is CASSSPRGRDTEAFF. CDR3 sequence (DNA): TGTGCCAGCAGCAGCCCGAGGGGAAGGGACACTGAAGCTTTCTTT.

This clonotype appeared many times. This chain joins TRBV6-2 or TRBV6-3 and TRBJ2-2, with 11 bases matching TRBD2. The CDR3 has 15 residues. Germline V gene sequence: CDR1 MNHEY, CDR2 SVGEGT. V trimming: 5 bases; J trimming: 3 bases; junction bases outside the gene matches: 2. Here the CDR3 DNA reads TGTGCCAGCAGTACGGGACTAGCGGACACCGGGGAGCTGTTTTTT. Translating gives CASSTGLADTGELFF.

This chain links TRBV29-1 with TRBJ2-7, with TRBD2 matching over 7 bases. This CDR3 is built from 14 residues. V lost 3 bases and J lost 2; bases outside the gene matches: 7. Germline V gene lookup returns CDR1 SQVTM and CDR2 ANQGSEA. The CDR3 here is CSVDGGGSPYEQYF. Here the CDR3 DNA reads TGCAGCGTTGATGGGGGGGGTTCACCCTACGAGCAGTACTTC.

The V gene is TRBV7-3, the J gene TRBJ2-5; 11 bases map to TRBD2. The CDR3 has 15 residues. The V segment lost 5 bases and the J segment 6 bases; nucleotides outside the gene matches: 8. Per germline, CDR1 SGHTA and CDR2 FQGTGA. The CDR3: CASSAFSGGAKTQYF. As DNA, the CDR3 is TGTGCCAGCAGCGCCTTTAGCGGGGGGGCAAAGACCCAGTACTTC.

This clonotype has just a few counts. CDR3 in amino acids: CASSLARQAYEKLFF. The CDR3 nucleotides are TGTGCCAGCAGCTTAGCGCGGCAGGCGTATGAAAAACTGTTTTTT. The chain joins TRBV7-9 to TRBJ1-4; D gene unclear. CDR1 and CDR2 (germline): SEHNR, FQNEAQ (reference sequence). The CDR3 loop spans 15 amino acids. V was clipped by 0 bases and J by 6 bases, with 11 bases between them.

This clonotype occurred a few times. V usage is TRBV20-1 and J usage is TRBJ2-2; no clear D gene. This CDR3 comprises 12 residues. V lost 8 bases, J lost 6 bases, and 13 bases lay in between. Germline-derived CDR1 and CDR2 are DFQATT and SNEGSKA (reference sequence). CDR3 coding DNA: TGCAGTCCTGTGGGGATTGCCGGGGAGCTGTTTTTT. Translated, it gives CSPVGIAGELFF.

V gene TRBV29-1 combines with J gene TRBJ2-7; TRBD1 aligns across 9 bases. The CDR3 contains 14 residues. Germline assignment: CDR1 SQVTM and CDR2 ANQGSEA. V was pared by 6 bases and J by 3 bases, with 9 bases of the junction left unmatched. CDR3 amino acids: CSVPGTGYLYEQYV. CDR3 nucleotides: TGCAGCGTCCCCGGGACAGGGTACCTCTACGAGCAGTACGTC.

This clonotype was detected only a few times. The chain combines TRBV27 with TRBJ2-7, with D unresolved. The length of the CDR3 is 12 residues. Per germline, CDR1 MNHEY and CDR2 SMNVEV (reference sequence). V lost 8 bases, J lost 6 bases, and 14 bases lay in between. The CDR3 is CASYRTPSEQYF. CDR3 sequence (DNA): TGTGCCAGCTACCGAACCCCTTCCGAGCAGTACTTC.